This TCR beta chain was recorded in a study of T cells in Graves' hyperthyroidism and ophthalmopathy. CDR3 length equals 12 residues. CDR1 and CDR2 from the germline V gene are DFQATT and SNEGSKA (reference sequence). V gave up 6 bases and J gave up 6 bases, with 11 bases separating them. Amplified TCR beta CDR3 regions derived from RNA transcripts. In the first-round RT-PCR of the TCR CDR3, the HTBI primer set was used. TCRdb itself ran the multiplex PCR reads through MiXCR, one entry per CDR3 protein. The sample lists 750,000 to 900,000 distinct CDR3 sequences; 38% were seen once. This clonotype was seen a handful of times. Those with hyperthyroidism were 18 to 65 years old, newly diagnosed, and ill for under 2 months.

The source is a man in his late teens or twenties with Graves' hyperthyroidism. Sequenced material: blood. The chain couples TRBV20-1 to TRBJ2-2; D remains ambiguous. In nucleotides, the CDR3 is TGCAGTGCCCCTAGGGTTCCCGGGGAGCTGTTTTTT. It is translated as CSAPRVPGELFF.